The present T cell receptor (beta chain) was sequenced within a study of T cell responses to AZD1222 COVID-19 vaccine (dated by TCRdb to 2020 to 2023). Regarding the study in general: Because spike-specific TCR depth and breadth did not differ between the two schedules, AZD1222 recipients who got a second dose at roughly 4 weeks were pooled with those who got a second dose at roughly 12 weeks. TCR sequencing was performed for about 240 trial participants, of whom around 200 were given two doses of AZD1222 and around 25 were given two doses of MenACWY control vaccine. Enrollment into the trials was organized by age into subgroups of 18-55, 56-69 and 70-plus years, and those subgroups contained roughly 150, 30 and 60 TCR-sequenced participants, respectively. What the work shows at the level of the full study, not this receptor alone: Because no samples from the day 14 peak response were available, repertoires could be characterized only after the peak T cell response. Most participants were white British and females outnumbered males, and the authors suggested that clonal diversity may have been underestimated. Conclusions about previously exposed vaccinees are limited, since just 5 or 6 AZD1222 recipients were seropositive for SARS-CoV-2 at baseline. Epitopes outside the regions mutated in the B.1.351 and B.1.1.7 variants were reportedly recognized by nearly half of the unique spike-specific TCRs. A significant rise in spike-specific TCR breadth and depth was observed after two AZD1222 doses relative to day 0 and relative to MenACWY recipients. The vaccine-associated CD4 TCRs covered the entire spike protein, and the dominant responses fell in regions 160-218 and 743-854. In the small 56-69-year group, the increase in depth fell short of significance, most likely because of low power.

CDR1 MNHEY and CDR2 SMNVEV were looked up in the germline V gene (reference sequence). The V and J ends are trimmed by 2 bases and 4 bases, leaving 6 bases between them. The CDR3 starts with the cysteine, ends with the phenylalanine, and has 13 residues. This entry keeps only the CDR3 DNA: 39 bases, framed from base 1. The CDR3 regions of human TCRbeta chains were analyzed by immunosequencing. Processing in the source paper ran as follows. TCRs in the repertoires were compared against a reference library of SARS-CoV-2-specific TCRs that had been generated with the MIRA antigen-specificity platform. Breadth was defined as the fraction of unique TCRs that were SARS-CoV-2-associated, and depth was defined as the fraction of total T cells that were SARS-CoV-2-associated. Each spike-specific TCR was assigned to its reactive spike region and to a CD4 or CD8 class using the MIRA data. Log10-transformed breadth and depth values were compared by one-way ANOVA with Sidak's multiple comparisons tests. TCRdb retrieved this table from immuneACCESS and kept in-frame rearrangements only. Not all clones are present; in checked studies, unresolved V genes account for under half, and no reason is known for the remainder. V and J calls and clone size are given by that table; D and trimming were obtained from the DNA. The sample table records approximately 90,000 clones; 86% of these occur just once. The ten most abundant clones make up roughly 7.6% of the sample.

What this sample's time point label stands for: baseline before first vaccination. Vaccinee samples came from UK trials COV001 and COV002, including a single-blind randomized controlled phase 2/3 trial of AZD1222 (ChAdOx1 nCoV-19) in healthy adults. Trial participant PBMC samples were collected at day 0 and day 28 after the second dose for TCRbeta chain sequencing. Concerning this clone itself: Its antigen remains undetermined. The sample holds no much larger clone one base away, and base qualities are not on file.

Specimen: peripheral blood, collected on day 0 of AZD1222 vaccination. The clonotype was recovered from an adult in good health. Recombination connected TRBV27 to TRBJ1-5; a confident D gene designation cannot be given. The CDR3 corresponds to CASSLTKNQPQHF. The sequenced DNA: TGTGCCAGCAGTTTAACAAAGAATCAGCCCCAGCATTTT.